These 15 T cell receptor beta chains originate from one sample sequenced in a study of naive and memory T cell subsets. Study results and limitations: Especially in CD8 cells, naive repertoires contained a few larger clonotypes, possibly CD45RA-re-expressing memory cells.

These TCRs' antigens remain unknown. Two oligonucleotides, mixed equimolar, formed the beta constant-region primer covering TRBC1 and TRBC2. Nested alpha and beta constant-region primers with the SP2 primer drove four PCR rounds on ligated cDNA. MiXCR, applied by TCRdb to the UMI-ligation and nested PCR reads, yields one record per CDR3 protein. The repertoire holds roughly 97,000 distinct CDR3 sequences, with approximately 15% as singletons. Sequencing was performed on naive CD8+ T cells from blood. The receptor set was obtained from a human donor in good health.

The chain joins TRBV4-3 to TRBJ2-3; no clear D gene. V gave up 0 bases and J gave up 2 bases, with 12 bases separating them. CDR3 length: 16 residues. CDR1 LGHNA and CDR2 YSLEER come from the germline V gene. DNA for the CDR3: TGCGCCAGCAGCCAAGATGTGGTCTATCCCACAGATACGCAGTATTTT. This codes for CASSQDVVYPTDTQYF.

This clonotype was recorded a few times. This sequence joins TRBV29-1 and TRBJ2-1; 12 bases align to TRBD2. V was clipped by 4 bases and J by 7 bases; unmatched bases: 2. Germline assignment: CDR1 SQVTM and CDR2 ANQGSEA. The CDR3 has 13 residues. This CDR3 reads CSVGTSGINEQFF. The CDR3 bases are TGCAGCGTTGGGACTAGCGGGATAAATGAGCAGTTCTTC.

This clonotype has at least ten counts. The chain uses TRBV15 and TRBJ2-3; D might be TRBD2 (6 bases). Per germline, CDR1 LNHNV and CDR2 YYDKDF (reference sequence). Trimming left V 0 bases short and J 0 bases short, with 13 bases between. The CDR3 spans 17 residues. The CDR3 reads CATSRDLGGASTDTQYF. The CDR3 DNA sequence: TGTGCCACCAGCAGAGATCTTGGCGGGGCCAGCACAGATACGCAGTATTTT.

The chain couples TRBV29-1 to TRBJ2-1; TRBD1 agrees at 7 bases. V shed 3 bases, J shed 8 bases, and the junction held 10 bases outside the gene matches. The CDR3 sequence is 14 residues long. Germline CDR1 reads SQVTM; CDR2 reads ANQGSEA. The CDR3 loop is CSVEPASRGYEQFF. The CDR3 nucleotides are TGCAGCGTTGAGCCCGCCTCCAGGGGGTATGAGCAGTTCTTC.

In this sample, this clonotype turned up a few times. This rearrangement joins TRBV29-1 to TRBJ2-2, with 9 bases aligning to TRBD1. The germline V gene has CDR1 SQVTM and CDR2 ANQGSEA. The CDR3 totals 16 residues. After removal of 0 bases from V and 6 bases from J, the junction contained 8 bases not matched to a gene. DNA of the CDR3: TGCAGCGTTGAAGATGGGGACAGGGCGACATCCGGGGAGCTGTTTTTT. It translates to CSVEDGDRATSGELFF.

The chain joins TRBV4-3 to TRBJ1-1; 8 nucleotides match TRBD1. The CDR3 consists of 13 residues. Germline CDR1 and CDR2: LGHNA and YSLEER. Losses at the gene ends were 5 bases for V and 10 bases for J; bases not matched to a gene: 9. The CDR3 sequence: CASSGPGGRGAFF. The CDR3 DNA sequence: TGCGCCAGCAGCGGCCCAGGGGGCCGGGGAGCTTTCTTT.

There are a few counts of this clonotype. The chain recombines TRBV6-2 or TRBV6-3 with TRBJ2-7; no reliable D call. V was shortened by 5 bases and J by 2 bases, with 10 bases between the two germline ends. Germline V gene lookup returns CDR1 MNHEY and CDR2 SVGEGT. The CDR3 has 13 amino acids. The CDR3 nucleotides are TGTGCCAGCAGTGTAGCAGCAACCTACGAGCAGTACTTC. Translation gives CASSVAATYEQYF.

In its sample, this clonotype was seen many times. The gene calls are TRBV4-2 and TRBJ2-7; D might be TRBD2 (5 bases). CDR3 size: 15 residues. V was pared by 0 bases and J by 2 bases, with 11 bases between. CDR1 LGHNA and CDR2 YNFKEQ come from the germline V gene. In DNA form, the CDR3 reads TGTGCCAGCAGCCAAGAGGGTGACTACCCCTACGAGCAGTACTTC. Translation: CASSQEGDYPYEQYF.

This clonotype was seen just once. The gene calls are TRBV7-2 and TRBJ2-3, with 7 bases identical to TRBD1. V gave up 1 base and J gave up 6 bases; unmatched junction bases: 4. The CDR3 spans 14 residues. The germline CDR1 and CDR2 sequences are SGHTA and FQGNSA. In DNA form, the CDR3 reads TGTGCCAGCAGCTTAGGAGGGACAGCTGATACGCAGTATTTT. Encoded protein: CASSLGGTADTQYF.

The chain recombines TRBV4-2 with TRBJ2-7; perhaps TRBD1 as D (5 bases). V was shortened by 3 bases and J by 2 bases, with 17 bases between the two germline ends. The germline V gene has CDR1 LGHNA and CDR2 YNFKEQ. The CDR3 contains 16 residues. For the CDR3, the DNA is TGTGCCAGCAGCCACCGAAAGACAGCTACTACCTACGAGCAGTACTTC. Amino acids: CASSHRKTATTYEQYF.

This clonotype has only a few counts. The CDR3 bases are TGTGCCAGCACGTCGGGTTTTGGGGATGAGCAGTTCTTC. It translates to CASTSGFGDEQFF. The rearrangement uses TRBV6-2 or TRBV6-3 and TRBJ2-1; D unresolved. CDR1 is MNHEY and CDR2 is SVGEGT in the germline V gene. Trimming took off 7 bases at V and 8 bases at J, with 15 bases between the two ends. The CDR3 totals 13 residues.

A few counts support this clonotype. The V call is TRBV21-1, the J call TRBJ1-1. TRBV21-1 is flagged as a pseudogene. This CDR3 is built from 15 residues. Here the CDR3 DNA reads TGTGCCAGCAGCAAAGGCTCCGCGTGGGGCACTGAAGCTTTCTTT. Amino acid sequence: CASSKGSAWGTEAFF.

This clonotype appeared many times. The chain has TRBV11-2 and TRBJ2-7; D is unclear. The CDR3 runs 12 residues. Germline V gives CDR1 SGHAT, CDR2 FQNNGV. Deletions cut 5 bases from V and 0 bases from J, with 5 bases between. The DNA for the CDR3 is TGTGCCAGCAGCGCCTTCTCCTACGAGCAGTACTTC. Its protein is CASSAFSYEQYF.

The CDR3 sequence is CASSTGLAGIEQYF. The CDR3 nucleotides are TGTGCCAGCAGCACTGGACTAGCGGGGATCGAGCAGTACTTC. The chain joins TRBV7-2 to TRBJ2-7, with 12 bases matching TRBD2. With 5 bases clipped from V and 6 bases from J, the junction kept 5 bases outside the gene matches. From germline, CDR1 is SGHTA and CDR2 FQGNSA. The CDR3 runs to 14 residues. Full variable domain (rest looked up from reference TRBV7-2 and TRBJ2-7): GAGVSQSPSNKVTEKGKDVELRCDPISGHTALYWYRQSLGQGLEFLIYFQGNSAPDKSGLPSDRFSAERTGGSVSTLTIQRTQQEDSAVYLCASSTGLAGIEQYFGPGTRLTVT.

The CDR3 region has the DNA TGTGCCAGCAGCGTCCATGGGGCCAGCAATCAGCCCCAGCATTTT. Amino acid sequence: CASSVHGASNQPQHF. J is TRBJ1-5 and V is TRBV5-6, with D perhaps matching TRBD1 (5 bases). CDR3 size: 15 residues. Trimming removed 4 bases at V and 1 base at J, with 12 bases between. The germline gives CDR1 SGHDT, CDR2 YYEEEE.